This is a list of T cell receptor beta chains from one sample in a study of blood T cell repertoires in COVID-19. TCRdb keeps only in-frame clones here, not all; method: immunoSEQ multiplex PCR. The sample lists fewer than 80,000 clones, less than 85% occurring once. The material sequenced was peripheral blood. The receptors here all came from an elderly woman with active or convalescent COVID-19. Each CDR3 is given with its conserved first and last residue. D genes are given only for firm matches. Size is stated for part of the rows, as once, few or many counts, or as a class when the clone is expanded.

.	TRBV24-1	TRBJ2-2	.	CATSDLGVPGELFF	TGTGCCACCAGTGATTTGGGAGTGCCCGGGGAGCTGTTTTTT
.	TRBV19	TRBJ1-6	.	CASTRGGNVNSPLHF	TGTGCCAGCACTAGAGGGGGAAACGTTAATTCACCCCTCCACTTT
.	TRBV18	TRBJ2-7	TRBD1	CASSPGLPGQGSYEQYF	TGTGCCAGCTCACCAGGGCTACCGGGACAGGGCTCCTACGAGCAGTACTTC
.	TRBV29-1	TRBJ2-3	.	CSVLPSTRGYTDTQYF	TGCAGCGTCTTACCATCGACCCGGGGGTACACAGATACGCAGTATTTT
.	TRBV5-1	TRBJ2-5	TRBD2	CASSRLAGVETQYF	TGCGCCAGCAGCCGTCTAGCGGGAGTAGAGACCCAGTACTTC
few	TRBV7-9	TRBJ1-4	.	CASSSIRGYEKLFF	TGTGCCAGCAGTTCCATTCGGGGTTATGAAAAACTGTTTTTT
.	TRBV19	TRBJ2-4	TRBD1	CASSPTGNANIQYF	TGTGCCAGTAGTCCGACAGGGAATGCGAACATTCAGTACTTC
.	TRBV9	TRBJ1-5	TRBD1	CASSPGQGRSQPQHF	TGTGCCAGCAGCCCCGGACAGGGGAGGAGCCAGCCCCAGCATTTT
once	TRBV14	TRBJ2-7	.	CASSQDRQAYRYEQYF	TGTGCCAGCAGCCAAGACAGACAGGCTTATCGGTACGAGCAGTACTTC
.	TRBV5-6	TRBJ1-2	.	CASSLGTIFFGYTF	TGTGCCAGCAGCTTGGGAACTATTTTCTTTGGCTACACCTTC
few	TRBV19	TRBJ2-7	TRBD2	CASSTTSGGIYEQYF	TGTGCCAGTAGTACGACGAGCGGGGGAATCTACGAGCAGTACTTC
.	TRBV19	TRBJ1-2	.	CASSRSPLYGYTF	TGTGCCAGTAGTAGGAGCCCCCTCTATGGCTACACCTTC
.	TRBV5-1	TRBJ1-6	.	CASSLDVRGNSPLHF	TGCGCCAGCAGCTTGGATGTCAGGGGTAATTCACCCCTCCACTTT
.	TRBV18	TRBJ2-2	TRBD2	CASSPPRLAGANTGELFF	TGTGCCAGCTCACCACCGAGACTAGCGGGGGCGAACACCGGGGAGCTGTTTTTT
.	TRBV5-1	TRBJ2-1	.	CASSPQNNEQFF	TGCGCCAGCAGTCCCCAGAACAATGAGCAGTTCTTC
.	TRBV2	TRBJ1-5	.	CASSVGSGDLLIPQHF	TGTGCCAGCAGTGTCGGTTCGGGGGACCTGCTTATTCCCCAGCATTTT
.	TRBV20-1	TRBJ2-3	.	CSALPQDTQYF	TGCAGTGCTCTGCCACAAGATACGCAGTATTTT
few	TRBV10-3	TRBJ2-7	.	CAISDRYEQYF	TGTGCCATCAGTGACAGGTACGAGCAGTACTTC
.	TRBV2	TRBJ2-7	TRBD2	CASSDGGSSYEQYF	TGTGCCAGCAGTGACGGCGGGAGCAGCTACGAGCAGTACTTC
once	TRBV18	TRBJ2-5	TRBD1	CASSGQGVQETQYF	TGTGCCAGCTCCGGGCAGGGGGTTCAAGAGACCCAGTACTTC
.	TRBV27	TRBJ2-5	TRBD1	CASGPTGWTWTQYF	TGTGCCAGCGGACCGACAGGGTGGACGTGGACCCAGTACTTC
.	TRBV11-2	TRBJ2-7	TRBD1	CASSSLRDRGFEQYF	TGTGCCAGCAGCTCTCTCCGGGACAGGGGGTTTGAGCAGTACTTC
.	TRBV5-4	TRBJ1-2	TRBD1	CASSLGGQYGYTF	TGTGCCAGCAGCTTGGGGGGACAGTACGGCTACACCTTC
.	TRBV30	TRBJ1-2	.	CAWRVKGAGYDSTF	TGTGCCTGGAGAGTCAAAGGGGCCGGCTATGATTCCACCTTC
few	TRBV4-3	TRBJ1-2	.	CASSQGGHSANYGYTF	TGCGCCAGCAGCCAAGGAGGACACTCGGCTAACTATGGCTACACCTTC
.	TRBV7-2	TRBJ1-1	TRBD1	CASSLATGLEAFF	TGTGCCAGCAGCTTAGCGACAGGGCTGGAAGCTTTCTTT
.	TRBV6-2/TRBV6-3	TRBJ1-1	.	CASSPFTGVRAFF	TGTGCCAGCAGCCCATTCACCGGGGTACGAGCTTTCTTT
once	TRBV7-8	TRBJ2-4	TRBD1	CASRVGPGGPKNIQYF	TGTGCCAGCAGGGTAGGGCCAGGGGGACCCAAAAACATTCAGTACTTC
few	TRBV5-1	TRBJ1-1	.	CASSSDTGGTEAFF	TGCGCCAGCAGCTCAGACACCGGTGGAACTGAAGCTTTCTTT
once	TRBV9	TRBJ2-3	.	CASSIYTDTQYF	TGTGCCAGCAGCATCTACACAGATACGCAGTATTTT
.	TRBV4-1	TRBJ1-1	TRBD1	CASSQLGQGIGNTEAFF	TGCGCCAGCAGCCAACTGGGACAGGGTATTGGGAACACTGAAGCTTTCTTT
once	TRBV28	TRBJ2-7	TRBD1	CASSPEFRGLFSYEQYF	TGTGCCAGCAGTCCCGAATTTAGGGGGCTGTTCTCCTACGAGCAGTACTTC
.	TRBV7-2	TRBJ2-1	.	CASSRTGNLNEQFF	TGTGCCAGCAGTCGTACAGGGAACTTGAATGAGCAGTTCTTC
.	TRBV7-6	TRBJ1-1	.	CASSWGRAGTTEAFF	TGTGCCAGCAGCTGGGGCAGGGCCGGCACCACTGAAGCTTTCTTT
.	TRBV6-5	TRBJ2-3	TRBD1	CASSTNRGGGTQYF	TGTGCCAGCAGTACAAACAGGGGCGGCGGTACGCAGTATTTT
.	TRBV7-9	TRBJ2-2	.	CASSFTGFTGELFF	TGTGCCAGCAGCTTTACAGGGTTCACCGGGGAGCTGTTTTTT
.	TRBV2	TRBJ2-7	.	CASSGGRVIGYEQYF	TGTGCCAGCAGTGGGGGCAGGGTAATAGGCTACGAGCAGTACTTC
.	TRBV20-1	TRBJ1-2	.	CSASLPGYGYTF	TGCAGTGCTAGTCTTCCAGGCTATGGCTACACCTTC
.	TRBV18	TRBJ2-1	TRBD2	CASSPLAGTNNEQFF	TGTGCCAGCTCACCCTTAGCGGGAACAAATAATGAGCAGTTCTTC
once	TRBV5-1	TRBJ1-1	TRBD1	CASRQGSESTEAFF	TGCGCCAGCAGACAGGGGTCGGAGTCCACTGAAGCTTTCTTT
.	TRBV4-3	TRBJ1-2	.	CASSQGPYGYTF	TGCGCCAGCAGCCAAGGGCCATATGGCTACACCTTC
few	TRBV19	TRBJ2-3	TRBD1	CASSIWDRSTDTQYF	TGTGCCAGTAGTATATGGGACAGAAGCACAGATACGCAGTATTTT
.	TRBV7-6	TRBJ2-7	.	CASSLVRGGDPKNYEQYF	TGTGCCAGCAGCTTAGTTCGAGGGGGGGACCCCAAAAACTACGAGCAGTACTTC
.	TRBV3-1/TRBV3-2	TRBJ2-2	.	CASSLQGTGELFF	TGTGCCAGCAGCCTTCAGGGCACCGGGGAGCTGTTTTTT
.	TRBV6-5	TRBJ1-5	.	CASSYSAGGSNQPQHF	TGTGCCAGCAGTTACTCGGCGGGAGGCAGCAATCAGCCCCAGCATTTT
.	TRBV19	TRBJ2-7	.	CASSIGQGFYEQYF	TGTGCCAGTAGTATCGGGCAGGGGTTCTACGAGCAGTACTTC
once	TRBV7-2	TRBJ2-6	.	CASSPQAISGANVLTF	TGTGCCAGCAGCCCTCAGGCCATCTCTGGGGCCAACGTCCTGACTTTC
.	TRBV24-1	TRBJ2-4	.	CATSESGLGKNIQYF	TGTGCCACCAGTGAGTCAGGTTTGGGCAAAAACATTCAGTACTTC
few	TRBV7-9	TRBJ1-2	TRBD1	CASSSRTGTGYGYTF	TGTGCCAGCAGCTCCAGGACAGGGACGGGTTATGGCTACACCTTC
few	TRBV9	TRBJ2-1	.	CASSVVTSYNEQFF	TGTGCCAGCAGCGTAGTGACTAGCTACAATGAGCAGTTCTTC